This T cell receptor (beta chain) derives from a study of HIV-infected children after antiretroviral therapy interruption. Study information: Interruption-arm sampling covered weeks 0, 12, interruption end (24 or 48), and about 3 years post-study.

Unique molecular identifiers were included in an RNA-based 3' RACE TCR library. Via MiXCR, TCRdb re-called the 3' RACE reads, giving one row per CDR3 protein. Of 35,000 to 50,000 distinct CDR3 sequences in the sample, 5% to 8% are singletons; the top ten hold just under 1%. Notes on the study in general: Naive CD4+ Gini coefficient rose by interruption end, suggesting clonal expansion.

Stated treatment: PENTA 11 planned treatment interruption arm or continuous ART arm. Sorting from thawed PBMCs isolated naive CD4+ CD45RA+ CD45RO- T cells. This clonotype was picked up many times. Its specificity is unknown. This CDR3 is 12 amino acids long. Per germline, CDR1 SQVTM and CDR2 ANQGSEA. The chain joins TRBV29-1 to TRBJ2-2; D might be TRBD2 (6 bases). Source: CD45RA+ CD4+ T cells from PBMCs, pooled from several time points, taken from a donor given antiretroviral therapy, either interrupted or continuous. Subset indicated: naive CD4+ CD45RA+ CD45RO- T cells. This sequence was found in a pool of human donors with HIV. The CDR3, as DNA: TGCGGGGGAGGCAGCCTGGCCGGGGAGCTGTTTTTT. This codes for CGGGSLAGELFF.